This paragraph covers one T cell receptor (beta chain) sequence. The antigen is not known. This record belongs to a study of monozygotic twins with inflammatory bowel disease. The CDR3 is 14 residues long. Germline assignment: CDR1 SGHRS and CDR2 YFSETQ. Study-level findings and limits: No one strong IBD-associated signal or clonotype was supported.

TCRdb reprocessed the 5' RACE reads; each CDR3 protein has one entry and no DNA is given. The table for this sample gives fewer than 550,000 distinct CDR3 sequences. Sample: blood. The TCR was taken from a human donor with ulcerative colitis or Crohn's disease, or a healthy co-twin of an affected twin (not recorded which). This chain joins TRBV5-1 and TRBJ1-5. This chain's CDR3 is CASSLGTSNQPQHF.